Following are 31 T cell receptor beta chains from one sample sequenced in a study of OX40 agonist ivuxolimab in advanced cancers. Libraries were prepared by immunoSEQ multiplex PCR; TCRdb keeps only in-frame clonotypes and omits some of them. The sample consists of 40,000 to 60,000 clones, 70% to 90% of them appearing once. Sequencing used CD4+ or CD8+ T cells sorted from blood, obtained in a trial of the OX40 agonist ivuxolimab. The origin of the receptors is an adult with an advanced solid tumor such as melanoma, head and neck, liver or kidney cancer.

A note on this clone: It is likely a read error: a sequence one base away is far more abundant. The chain links TRBV21-1 to TRBJ1-5. TRBV21-1 constitutes a pseudogene. The CDR3 extends over 15 amino acids. For the CDR3, the DNA is TGTGCCAGCAGCCAAGAGCCGGGGCTGAATCAGCCCCAGCATTTT. Amino acid sequence: CASSQEPGLNQPQHF.

This chain links TRBV27 with TRBJ2-1, with a tentative D call TRBD2 (6 bases). Germline CDR1 and CDR2: MNHEY and SMNVEV (reference sequence). The V gene lost 6 bases and the J gene lost 0 bases, with 18 bases spanning the gap. The CDR3 extends over 17 amino acids. The CDR3 here is CASSPKYGGGSYNEQFF. CDR3 bases: TGTGCCAGCAGCCCAAAGTACGGGGGAGGCTCCTACAATGAGCAGTTCTTC.

J is TRBJ1-2 and V is TRBV27, with 10 bases identical to TRBD1. The V gene's germline CDR1 is MNHEY and CDR2 SMNVEV (reference sequence). V shed 5 bases and J 14 bases; nucleotides not matched to a gene: 11. The CDR3 has 13 residues. The CDR3 protein is CASSPTGQGGGTF. The CDR3 nucleotides are TGTGCCAGCAGTCCTACTGGACAGGGGGGAGGGACCTTC.

This clone was seen only once. This chain uses TRBV27 with TRBJ2-3, with 9 bases identical to TRBD1. The length of the CDR3 is 16 residues. The junction had 6 bases not matched to a gene; V was cut back by 0 bases and J by 5 bases. Germline CDR1 is MNHEY and CDR2 is SMNVEV (reference sequence). CDR3 coding DNA: TGTGCCAGCAGTTTATCTCCGGACAGGGGCAGAGATACGCAGTATTTT. It specifies CASSLSPDRGRDTQYF.

This chain uses TRBV14 with TRBJ2-3; tentatively, D is TRBD2 (6 bases). Germline values: CDR1 SGHDN, CDR2 FVKESK. Trimming stripped 1 base from V and 5 bases from J, with 16 bases between. The CDR3 sequence is 16 residues long. The CDR3 DNA is TGTGCCAGCAGCCAAGCTCCGGGGGTCGGGGTAGATACGCAGTATTTT. It specifies CASSQAPGVGVDTQYF.

The chain combines TRBV4-3 with TRBJ2-3, with D maybe TRBD2 (7 bases). Looked up from germline, CDR1 is LGHNA and CDR2 is YSLEER. The CDR3 is 13 amino acids. V shed 4 bases and J shed 6 bases, with 11 bases lying between them. The CDR3 spells CASSLEGGDTQYF. The CDR3, as DNA: TGCGCCAGCAGCCTGGAGGGGGGGGATACGCAGTATTTT.

The V call is TRBV6-1, the J call TRBJ2-3; 7 bases align to TRBD2. The V segment lost 3 bases and the J segment 6 bases; nucleotides outside the gene matches: 0. The CDR3 has 12 residues. Germline values: CDR1 MNHNS, CDR2 SASEGT. As DNA, the CDR3 is TGTGCCAGCAGTGACGGGGGGGATACGCAGTATTTT. It yields the protein CASSDGGDTQYF.

The chain employs TRBV9 and TRBJ2-1, with 9 bases matching TRBD1. The length of the CDR3 is 16 residues. J was trimmed by 0 bases and V by 0 bases; bases with no gene match: 1. Germline assignment: CDR1 SGDLS and CDR2 YYNGEE. This CDR3 reads CASSVAGQGSYNEQFF. The CDR3 DNA sequence: TGTGCCAGCAGCGTAGCGGGACAGGGCTCCTACAATGAGCAGTTCTTC.

This sequence joins TRBV6-6 and TRBJ1-2; no reliable D call. CDR3 length: 11 residues. V lost 6 bases and J 9 bases, leaving 11 bases between the germline ends. Germline lookup yields CDR1 MNHNY and CDR2 SVGAGI (reference sequence). Here the CDR3 DNA reads TGTGCCAGCAGACCTCTACGTCGCTACACCTTC. Protein sequence: CASRPLRRYTF.

V is TRBV15 and J is TRBJ2-5; possibly TRBD1 or TRBD2 for D (5 bases each). V was clipped by 5 bases and J by 4 bases, with 11 bases between them. CDR1 and CDR2 (germline): LNHNV, YYDKDF (reference sequence). CDR3 length: 13 amino acids. For the CDR3, the DNA is TGTGCCACCAGCGGTCTGGGGGTAGAGACCCAGTACTTC. It yields the protein CATSGLGVETQYF.

The rearrangement joins TRBV28 to TRBJ1-4; D not certain. This CDR3 region has 14 residues. Trimming pared 9 bases from V and 4 bases from J, leaving 15 bases between. From germline, CDR1 is MDHEN and CDR2 SYDVKM. The CDR3 here is CASPIGQYNEKLFF. The CDR3 DNA reads TGTGCCAGTCCAATTGGCCAGTATAATGAAAAACTGTTTTTT.

In this sample, this clone turned up once. The chain carries TRBV18 and TRBJ1-1; D unresolved. The CDR3 consists of 16 residues. Germline CDR1 KGHSH, CDR2 LQKENI. V dropped 1 base and J dropped 1 base, with 13 bases sitting between them. The CDR3 coding sequence is TGTGCCAGCTCACCACGGCAGGAGGAGCCGAACACTGAAGCTTTCTTT. It specifies CASSPRQEEPNTEAFF. Drawing the rest from reference TRBV18 and TRBJ1-1, the complete variable domain is NAGVMQNPRHLVRRRGQEARLRCSPMKGHSHVYWYRQLPEEGLKFMVYLQKENIIDESGMPKERFSAEFPKEGPSILRIQQVVRGDSAAYFCASSPRQEEPNTEAFFGQGTRLTVV.

This chain connects TRBV4-3 to TRBJ1-4; 8 bases match TRBD1. The CDR3 consists of 16 residues. Trimming removed 1 base from V and 8 bases from J; junction bases left unmatched: 9. CDR1 LGHNA and CDR2 YSLEER come from the germline V gene. CDR3 sequence reads: CASSQGGQGLREKLFF. CDR3 in DNA: TGCGCCAGCAGCCAAGGCGGACAGGGTTTGAGAGAAAAACTGTTTTTT.

The chain employs TRBV9 and TRBJ2-1, with D perhaps matching TRBD1 or TRBD2 (6 bases each). V was shortened by 3 bases and J by 7 bases, with 26 bases between the two germline ends. The CDR3 is made up of 18 amino acids. Germline CDR1 SGDLS, CDR2 YYNGEE. This CDR3 reads CASSGSTQAARGLNEQFF. The CDR3 DNA follows: TGTGCCAGCAGCGGATCCACCCAAGCGGCACGGGGGCTAAATGAGCAGTTCTTC.

A single count supports this clone. This chain links TRBV7-8 with TRBJ2-7; no clear D. Germline V gives CDR1 SGHVS, CDR2 FQNEAQ. The CDR3 extends over 13 amino acids. Trimming took 3 bases from V and 8 from J, leaving 14 bases between them. This CDR3 reads CASSLNVRSKQYF. In DNA form, the CDR3 reads TGTGCCAGCAGCTTGAATGTTCGGAGCAAGCAGTACTTC.

This chain uses TRBV4-3 with TRBJ2-1, with D maybe TRBD1 (7 bases). The CDR3 has 15 amino acids. CDR1 and CDR2 from the germline V gene are LGHNA and YSLEER. The ends were cut back, 0 bases at V and 7 bases at J, with 13 bases in the middle. The CDR3 protein is CASSQDIAGGNEQFF. For the CDR3, the DNA is TGCGCCAGCAGCCAAGATATTGCAGGGGGGAATGAGCAGTTCTTC.

A note on this clone: The junction departs from germline at one end; a sequencing error may be responsible. V usage is TRBV9 and J usage is TRBJ2-7, with D hard to call. The germline gives CDR1 SGDLS, CDR2 YYNGEE. CDR3 size: 15 residues. The CDR3 DNA reads as TGTGCCAGCAGCGTAGCCAGCGATGACACCTACGAACAGTACTTC. This codes for CASSVASDDTYEQYF.

A single count supports this clone. This sequence joins TRBV2 and TRBJ1-5; weak D call: TRBD1 (6 bases). Trimming took off 6 bases at V and 0 bases at J, with 12 bases between the two ends. CDR1 is SNHLY, CDR2 FYNNEI, per germline. This CDR3 has 15 residues. The CDR3 loop is CASRPGQNSNQPQHF. CDR3 bases: TGTGCCAGCAGACCCGGACAGAATAGCAATCAGCCCCAGCATTTT.

This clone has a handful of counts. This chain connects TRBV7-9 to TRBJ2-1, with D unclear. V shed 2 bases and J shed 4 bases, with 12 bases lying between them. Per germline, CDR1 SEHNR and CDR2 FQNEAQ (reference sequence). The CDR3 runs 15 residues. The DNA for the CDR3 is TGTGCCAGCAGCTTAATGATTGAGTCTTACAATGAGCAGTTCTTC. Amino acid sequence: CASSLMIESYNEQFF.

The genes are TRBV27 and TRBJ1-2; tentatively, D is TRBD1 (6 bases). V gave up 6 bases and J gave up 0 bases, with 11 bases separating them. Germline V gene sequence: CDR1 MNHEY, CDR2 SMNVEV (reference sequence). The CDR3 spans 14 residues. The CDR3 loop reads CASREQGSNYGYTF. In DNA form, the CDR3 reads TGTGCCAGCAGGGAACAGGGATCTAACTATGGCTACACCTTC.

The gene calls are TRBV7-9 and TRBJ2-7, with D possibly TRBD2 on 5 matching bases. Trimming stripped 4 bases from V and 1 base from J, with 14 bases between. Per germline, CDR1 SEHNR and CDR2 FQNEAQ (reference sequence). The CDR3 has 15 amino acids. The CDR3 coding sequence is TGTGCCAGCAGCTCCGCGGGTGGCCGTTCCTACGAGCAGTACTTC. It codes for CASSSAGGRSYEQYF. Supplemented by reference TRBV7-9 and TRBJ2-7, the full variable domain reads DTGVSQNPRHKITKRGQNVTFRCDPISEHNRLYWYRQTLGQGPEFLTYFQNEAQLEKSRLLSDRFSAERPKGSFSTLEIQRTEQGDSAMYLCASSSAGGRSYEQYFGPGTRLTVT.

This chain joins TRBV5-1 and TRBJ1-5; 8 nucleotides align to TRBD1. The CDR3 totals 16 residues. V dropped 1 base and J dropped 2; count of bases not matched to a gene: 5. Per germline, CDR1 SGHRS and CDR2 YFSETQ. DNA of the CDR3: TGCGCCAGCAGCTTGCACAGGGGGTTTGGCAATCAGCCCCAGCATTTT. Protein: CASSLHRGFGNQPQHF. Looking up the rest from reference TRBV5-1 and TRBJ1-5 gives the full variable domain: KAGVTQTPRYLIKTRGQQVTLSCSPISGHRSVSWYQQTPGQGLQFLFEYFSETQRNKGNFPGRFSGRQFSNSRSEMNVSTLELGDSALYLCASSLHRGFGNQPQHFGDGTRLSIL.

In DNA form, the CDR3 reads TGTGCCAGCAGTTTATTACTAGACCAAGAGACCCAGTACTTC. Its protein is CASSLLLDQETQYF. V gene TRBV27 combines with J gene TRBJ2-5, with a possible D match to TRBD2 (5 bases). Germline V gives CDR1 MNHEY, CDR2 SMNVEV (reference sequence). Trimming shortened V by 1 base and J by 0 bases, and 6 bases separated the two germline ends. The CDR3 consists of 14 residues.

This clone was recorded only once. The chain joins TRBV4-1 to TRBJ1-1; no clear D. Germline loops: CDR1 MGHRA, CDR2 YSYEKL. This CDR3 spans 14 amino acids. The V end lost 9 bases, the J end lost 4 bases, and 18 bases lay between the germline ends. The CDR3 reads CASQPHKGPTEAFF. DNA for the CDR3: TGCGCCAGTCAACCTCATAAAGGGCCCACTGAAGCTTTCTTT.

The chain joins TRBV27 to TRBJ1-5, with D possibly matching TRBD1 (5 bases). Trimming left V 4 bases short and J 2 bases short, with 18 bases between. The CDR3 covers 17 residues. Per the germline V gene, CDR1 is MNHEY and CDR2 is SMNVEV (reference sequence). CDR3 in DNA: TGTGCCAGCAGTTCGGGGGGTATTATGATTGGCAATCAGCCCCAGCATTTT. The encoded protein is CASSSGGIMIGNQPQHF.

CDR3 nucleotide sequence: TGTGCCAGCAGTCTACAGGGGGCGGTTTACAATGAGCAGTTCTTC. Encoded protein: CASSLQGAVYNEQFF. This chain connects TRBV6-6 to TRBJ2-1, with 9 bases matching TRBD1. Trimming cost V 5 bases and J 4 bases; bases outside gene matches: 6. Germline CDR1 and CDR2: MNHNY and SVGAGI (reference sequence). This CDR3 has 15 amino acids.

The V gene is TRBV13, the J gene TRBJ2-7; tentatively, D is TRBD2 (6 bases). Trimming shortened V by 3 bases and J by 0 bases, and 9 bases separated the two germline ends. Germline V gives CDR1 PRHDT, CDR2 FYEKMQ (reference sequence). The CDR3 sequence is 14 residues long. The CDR3: CASSFRGTSYEQYF. The CDR3 DNA reads TGTGCCAGCAGCTTCCGGGGGACCTCCTACGAGCAGTACTTC.

The chain combines TRBV5-4 with TRBJ2-1; 7 nucleotides agree with TRBD1. Germline V gives CDR1 SGHNT, CDR2 YYREEE (reference sequence). CDR3 size: 13 residues. V dropped 5 bases and J dropped 8; count of bases not matched to a gene: 7. The CDR3 coding sequence is TGTGCCAGCAGGCAGGGGGAAGGCGATGAGCAGTTCTTC. Amino acid sequence: CASRQGEGDEQFF.

The chain has TRBV10-2 and TRBJ2-3; 7 nucleotides match TRBD2. V lost 6 bases, J lost 2 bases, and 5 bases stayed unmatched. CDR3 length: 14 amino acids. The V gene's germline CDR1 is WSHSY and CDR2 SAAADI. Written as DNA, the CDR3 is TGCGCCAGCAGCACTCGGGAGGACACAGATACGCAGTATTTT. As protein: CASSTREDTDTQYF.

V gene TRBV4-3 combines with J gene TRBJ2-7; unclear D gene. V was cut by 0 bases and J by 3 bases, with 12 bases left in between. The CDR3 length is 15 residues. Germline values: CDR1 LGHNA, CDR2 YSLEER. DNA for the CDR3: TGCGCCAGCAGCCAAGATAGGACGTCGAGCTACGAGCAGTACTTC. Its translation is CASSQDRTSSYEQYF.

The chain employs TRBV19 and TRBJ2-2; D is unclear. Germline CDR1 and CDR2: LNHDA and SQIVND (reference sequence). V was pared by 11 bases and J by 0 bases, with 10 bases between. This CDR3 spans 13 amino acids. CDR3 in amino acids: CALQETNTGELFF. CDR3 coding DNA: TGTGCCTTACAAGAAACGAACACCGGGGAGCTGTTTTTT.